The clone carrying this T cell receptor beta chain was seen a few times. This CDR3 spans 15 amino acids. Trimming cost V 1 base and J 5 bases; bases outside gene matches: 4. Germline loops: CDR1 KGHSH, CDR2 LQKENI. Unique molecular identifiers were affixed to discrete cDNA molecules within the library. TCRdb analysed the RACE reads with MiXCR anew, one entry per CDR3 protein. In the table there are 82,000 or so distinct CDR3 sequences, roughly 13% of which are singletons. The time point here: patch test 3, about 24 weeks after DPC sensitization. As to treatment: therapeutic diphenylcyclopropenone sensitization with weekly scalp DPC. Unfractionated whole blood yielded total RNA. This sample was included in a study of human T cells and chemical hapten exposure. On the study more broadly: Skin of the upper inner arm, 2 cm by 2 cm, received 2% DPC for sensitization. The scalp of each patient received a weekly diphenylcyclopropenone dose for the full roughly 24-week study.

V usage is TRBV18 and J usage is TRBJ2-2, with 7 bases lining up with TRBD2. The sequenced sample was whole blood, obtained in connection with sensitization to the hapten diphenylcyclopropenone (DPC). This receptor was identified in a woman in her fifties or sixties with alopecia areata. Some clones in this sample may be carry-over from other donors' samples. The DNA for the CDR3 is TGTGCCAGCTCACCACGCGGGAGTGGGACCGGGGAGCTGTTTTTT. Translation gives CASSPRGSGTGELFF.